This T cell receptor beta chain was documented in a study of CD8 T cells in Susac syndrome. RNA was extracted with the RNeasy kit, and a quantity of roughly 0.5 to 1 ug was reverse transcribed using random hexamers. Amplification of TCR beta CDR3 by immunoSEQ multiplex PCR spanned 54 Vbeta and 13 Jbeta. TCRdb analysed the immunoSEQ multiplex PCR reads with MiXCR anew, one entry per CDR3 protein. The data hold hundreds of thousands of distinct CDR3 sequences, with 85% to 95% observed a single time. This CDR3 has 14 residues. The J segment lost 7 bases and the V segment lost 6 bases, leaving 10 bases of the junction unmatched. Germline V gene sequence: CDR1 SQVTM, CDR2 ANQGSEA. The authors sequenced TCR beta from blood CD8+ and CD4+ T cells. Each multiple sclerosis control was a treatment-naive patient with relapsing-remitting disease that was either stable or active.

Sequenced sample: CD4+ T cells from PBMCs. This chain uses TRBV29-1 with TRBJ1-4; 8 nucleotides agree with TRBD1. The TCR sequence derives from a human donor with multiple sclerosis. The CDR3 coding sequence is TGCAGCGTCCGCCCTCAGGGGGCCGGTGAAAAACTGTTTTTT. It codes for CSVRPQGAGEKLFF.